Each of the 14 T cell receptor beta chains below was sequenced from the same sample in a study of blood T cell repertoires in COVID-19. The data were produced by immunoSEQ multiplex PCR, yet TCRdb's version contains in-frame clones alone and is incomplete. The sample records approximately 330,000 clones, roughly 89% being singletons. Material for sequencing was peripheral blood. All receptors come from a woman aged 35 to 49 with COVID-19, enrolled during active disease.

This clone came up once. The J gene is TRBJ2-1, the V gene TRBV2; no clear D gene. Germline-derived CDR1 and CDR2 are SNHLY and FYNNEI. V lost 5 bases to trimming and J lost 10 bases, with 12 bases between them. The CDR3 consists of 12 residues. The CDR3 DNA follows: TGTGCCAGCAGTCTAGATGAGTTAGAGCAGTTCTTC. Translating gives CASSLDELEQFF.

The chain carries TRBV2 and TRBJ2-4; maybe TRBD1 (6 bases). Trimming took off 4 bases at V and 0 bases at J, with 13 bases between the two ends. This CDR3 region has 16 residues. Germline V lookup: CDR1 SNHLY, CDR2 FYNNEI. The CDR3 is CASSVSPGVAKNIQYF. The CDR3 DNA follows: TGTGCCAGCAGTGTGTCCCCAGGGGTAGCCAAAAACATTCAGTACTTC.

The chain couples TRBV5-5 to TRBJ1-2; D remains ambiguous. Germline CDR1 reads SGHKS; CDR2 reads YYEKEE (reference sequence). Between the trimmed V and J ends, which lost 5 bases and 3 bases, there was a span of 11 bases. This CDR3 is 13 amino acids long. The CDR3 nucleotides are TGTGCCAGCAGTCTAGAGGGCGACTATGGCTACACCTTC. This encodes CASSLEGDYGYTF.

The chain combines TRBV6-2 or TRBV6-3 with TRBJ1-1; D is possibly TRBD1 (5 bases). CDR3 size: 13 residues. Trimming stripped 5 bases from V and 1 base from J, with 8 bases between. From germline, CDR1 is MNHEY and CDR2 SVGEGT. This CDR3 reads CASSLGQNTEAFF. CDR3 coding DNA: TGTGCCAGCAGTCTTGGACAGAACACTGAAGCTTTCTTT.

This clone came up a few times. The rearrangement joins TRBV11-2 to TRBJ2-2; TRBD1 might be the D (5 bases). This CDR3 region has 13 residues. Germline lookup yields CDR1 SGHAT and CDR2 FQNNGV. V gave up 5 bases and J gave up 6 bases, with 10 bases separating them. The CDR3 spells CASSPQGAGELFF. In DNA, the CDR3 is TGTGCCAGCAGCCCCCAGGGCGCCGGGGAGCTGTTTTTT.

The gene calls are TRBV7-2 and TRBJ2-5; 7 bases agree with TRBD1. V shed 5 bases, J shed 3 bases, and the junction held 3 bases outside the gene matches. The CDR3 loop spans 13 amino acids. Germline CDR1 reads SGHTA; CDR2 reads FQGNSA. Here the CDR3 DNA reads TGTGCCAGCAGCCCGGGGACAGAAGAGACCCAGTACTTC. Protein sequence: CASSPGTEETQYF.

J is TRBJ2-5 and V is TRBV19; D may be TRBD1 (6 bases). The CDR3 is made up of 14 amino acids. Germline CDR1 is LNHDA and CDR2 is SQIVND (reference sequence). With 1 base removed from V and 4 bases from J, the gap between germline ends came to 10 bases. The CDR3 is CASSIATGRETQYF. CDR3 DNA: TGTGCCAGTAGTATAGCCACAGGGAGAGAGACCCAGTACTTC.

The CDR3 sequence: CASSVALQSTDTQYF. In DNA form, the CDR3 reads TGTGCCAGCAGCGTAGCTCTACAGAGCACAGATACGCAGTATTTT. The chain uses TRBV9 and TRBJ2-3; D unresolved. This CDR3 region has 15 residues. Trimming pared 0 bases from V and 0 bases from J, leaving 8 bases between. Germline assignment: CDR1 SGDLS and CDR2 YYNGEE.

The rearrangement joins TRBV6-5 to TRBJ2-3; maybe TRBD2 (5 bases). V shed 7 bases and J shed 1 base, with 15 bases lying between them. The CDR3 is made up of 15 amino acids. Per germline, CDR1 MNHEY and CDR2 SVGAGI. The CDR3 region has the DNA TGTGCCAGCAAGGGAAGAGGGTTCGGCACAGATACGCAGTATTTT. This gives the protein CASKGRGFGTDTQYF.

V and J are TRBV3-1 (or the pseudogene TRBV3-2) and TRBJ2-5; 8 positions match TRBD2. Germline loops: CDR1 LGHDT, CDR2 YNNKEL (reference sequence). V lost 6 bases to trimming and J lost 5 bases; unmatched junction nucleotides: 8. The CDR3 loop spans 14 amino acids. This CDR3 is CASRPRGGTETQYF. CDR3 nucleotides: TGTGCCAGCAGACCCCGGGGGGGAACGGAGACCCAGTACTTC.

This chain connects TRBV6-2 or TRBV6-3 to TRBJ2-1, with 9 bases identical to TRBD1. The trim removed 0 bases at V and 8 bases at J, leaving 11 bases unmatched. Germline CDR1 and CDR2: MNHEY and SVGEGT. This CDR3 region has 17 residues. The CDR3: CASSYSSRDRAIDEQFF. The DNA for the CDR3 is TGTGCCAGCAGTTACTCCAGCAGGGACAGGGCGATTGATGAGCAGTTCTTC.

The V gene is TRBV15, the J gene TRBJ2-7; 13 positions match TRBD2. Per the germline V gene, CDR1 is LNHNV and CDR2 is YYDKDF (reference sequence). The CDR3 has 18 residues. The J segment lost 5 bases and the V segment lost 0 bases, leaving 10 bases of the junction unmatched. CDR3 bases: TGTGCCACCAGCAGAGAGATAAGCATTGGACTAGCGGGAGACGAGCAGTACTTC. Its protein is CATSREISIGLAGDEQYF.

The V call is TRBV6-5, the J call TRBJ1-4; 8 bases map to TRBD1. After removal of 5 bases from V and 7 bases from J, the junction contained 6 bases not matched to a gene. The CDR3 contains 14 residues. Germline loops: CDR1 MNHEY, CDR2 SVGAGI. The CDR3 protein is CASSMTGVSEKLFF. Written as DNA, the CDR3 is TGTGCCAGCAGTATGACAGGGGTATCTGAAAAACTGTTTTTT.

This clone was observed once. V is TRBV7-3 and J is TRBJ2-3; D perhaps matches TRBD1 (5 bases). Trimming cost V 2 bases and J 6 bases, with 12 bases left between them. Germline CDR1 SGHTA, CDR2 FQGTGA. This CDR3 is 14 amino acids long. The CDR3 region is CASSLGREEDTQYF. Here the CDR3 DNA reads TGTGCCAGCAGCTTAGGCAGGGAAGAGGATACGCAGTATTTT.